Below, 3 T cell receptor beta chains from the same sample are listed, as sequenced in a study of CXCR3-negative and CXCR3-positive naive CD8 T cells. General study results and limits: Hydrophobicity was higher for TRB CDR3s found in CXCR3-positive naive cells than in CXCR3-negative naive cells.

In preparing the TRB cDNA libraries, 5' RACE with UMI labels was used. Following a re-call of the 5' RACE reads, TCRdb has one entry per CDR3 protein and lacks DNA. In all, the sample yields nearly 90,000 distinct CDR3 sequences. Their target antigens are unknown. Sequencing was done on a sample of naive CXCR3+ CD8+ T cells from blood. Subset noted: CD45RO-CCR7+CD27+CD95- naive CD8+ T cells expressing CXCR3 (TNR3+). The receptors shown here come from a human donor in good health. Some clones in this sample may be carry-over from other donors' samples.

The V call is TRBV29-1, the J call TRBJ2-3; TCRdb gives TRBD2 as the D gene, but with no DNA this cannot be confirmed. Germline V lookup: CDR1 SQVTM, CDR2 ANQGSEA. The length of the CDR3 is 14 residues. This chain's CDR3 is CSGLGLAEADTQYF.

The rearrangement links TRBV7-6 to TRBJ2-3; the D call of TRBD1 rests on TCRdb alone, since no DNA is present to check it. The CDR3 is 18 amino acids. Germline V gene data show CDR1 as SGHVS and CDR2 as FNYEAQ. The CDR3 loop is CASRAANGGGVITDTQYF.

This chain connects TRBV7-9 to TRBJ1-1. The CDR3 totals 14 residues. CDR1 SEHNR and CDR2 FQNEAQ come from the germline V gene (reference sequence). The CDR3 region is CASIQMSAEAEAFF.